Listed here are 2 T cell receptor beta chains from one sample, sequenced in a study of blood T cell repertoires in COVID-19. Some clones are missing from TCRdb's copy, which holds only in-frame ones; the method was immunoSEQ multiplex PCR. The table includes 200,000 or so clones, approximately 78% detected once. The sample was peripheral blood. These receptors all come from a woman aged 80 or older with acute or convalescent COVID-19.

The genes are TRBV6-2 or TRBV6-3 and TRBJ2-1; D may be TRBD2 (6 bases). This CDR3 spans 13 amino acids. CDR1 is MNHEY and CDR2 is SVGEGT in the germline V gene. With 6 bases removed from V and 3 bases from J, the gap between germline ends came to 9 bases. The CDR3 DNA reads TGTGCCAGCAGCCCGGACTACTACAATGAGCAGTTCTTC. This codes for CASSPDYYNEQFF.

The V gene is TRBV19, the J gene TRBJ1-2, with D perhaps matching TRBD1 (5 bases). The germline V gene has CDR1 LNHDA and CDR2 SQIVND (reference sequence). The V end was cut by 4 bases, the J end by 4 bases, with 16 bases between. This CDR3 spans 15 amino acids. CDR3 DNA: TGTGCCAGTAGTACCGGTCAGGGAGGCGGCTATGGCTACACCTTC. This codes for CASSTGQGGGYGYTF.